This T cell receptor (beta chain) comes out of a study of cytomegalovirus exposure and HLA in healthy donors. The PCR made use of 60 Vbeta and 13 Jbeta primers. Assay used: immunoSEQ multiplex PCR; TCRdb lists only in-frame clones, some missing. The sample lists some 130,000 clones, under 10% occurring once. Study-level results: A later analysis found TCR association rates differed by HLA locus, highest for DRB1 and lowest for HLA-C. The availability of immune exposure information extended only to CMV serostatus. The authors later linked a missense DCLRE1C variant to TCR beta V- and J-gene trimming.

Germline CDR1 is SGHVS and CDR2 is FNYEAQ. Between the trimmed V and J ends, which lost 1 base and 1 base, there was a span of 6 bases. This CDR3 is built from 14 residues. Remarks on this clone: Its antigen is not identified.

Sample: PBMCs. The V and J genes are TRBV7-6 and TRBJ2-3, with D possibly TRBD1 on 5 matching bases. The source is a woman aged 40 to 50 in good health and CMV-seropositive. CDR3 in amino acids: CASSLEGGTDTQYF. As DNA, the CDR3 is TGTGCCAGCAGCTTAGAAGGGGGCACAGATACGCAGTATTTT.